This TCR beta chain was sequenced in a study of CD8 T cells in Susac syndrome. Random hexamers were used to reverse transcribe the RNA input (about 0.5 to 1 ug). TCRdb used MiXCR to reprocess the immunoSEQ multiplex PCR reads, holding one entry per CDR3 protein. Seen here are some 260,000 distinct CDR3 sequences, around 83% observed once, and the top ten hold approximately 0.11%. This CDR3 is 11 amino acids long. Trimming took 7 bases from V and 7 from J, leaving 9 bases between them. Germline CDR1 and CDR2: MNHNY and SVGAGI (reference sequence). Sequencing was carried out using CD8+ T cells from PBMCs. This rearrangement joins TRBV6-6 to TRBJ2-3; D is undetermined. The receptor comes from a human donor with multiple sclerosis. The CDR3 spells CASIKGNTQYF. The CDR3 bases are TGTGCCAGCATCAAGGGAAATACGCAGTATTTT.